This T cell receptor beta chain derives from a study of T cell repertoires in cytomegalovirus infection. Study details: Used in the study were CMV epitopes, some recently identified and HLA-C-restricted, others well-studied and HLA-B-restricted.

One entry per CDR3 protein results from TCRdb running MiXCR on the reads. The table shows 900,000 to 950,000 distinct CDR3 sequences, with approximately 31% occurring only once. This clonotype was detected ten times or more. Antigen specificity is unknown. The CDR3 runs 13 residues. CDR1 and CDR2 from the germline V gene are SGHVS and FNYEAQ. Trimming took off 3 bases at V and 4 bases at J, with 7 bases between the two ends. The sequence came from a human donor in good health (CMV status not recorded). Some clones in this sample may be carry-over from other donors' samples. Specimen: cultured CD8+ T cells from PBMCs, collected from culture after CMV antigen stimulation. The gene calls are TRBV7-6 and TRBJ2-1; no firm D call. The CDR3 region is CASSLQPYNEQFF. The CDR3 bases are TGTGCCAGCAGCTTGCAGCCTTACAATGAGCAGTTCTTC. Full variable domain (outside the CDR3, taken from reference TRBV7-6 and TRBJ2-1): GAGVSQSPRYKVTKRGQDVALRCDPISGHVSLYWYRQALGQGPEFLTYFNYEAQQDKSGLPNDRFSAERPEGSISTLTIQRTEQRDSAMYRCASSLQPYNEQFFGPGTRLTVL.